The clone carrying this TCR beta chain was counted once. Its matching antigen is unknown. Preparing the TCRbeta library involved the use of unique molecular identifiers. TCRdb independently ran MiXCR on the PCR reads; one entry per CDR3 protein. The repertoire has 450,000 to 600,000 distinct CDR3 sequences, about 11% of them found once; the top ten carry roughly 2.1%. This sample was included in a study of T-cell reconstitution after alpha-beta-depleted transplantation in children. Findings and limits, study-wide: Diversity of TCRbeta at day 60 was high in some patients, arising from surviving recipient T cells and thymic progenitors. At the one-year point after transplant, T-cell counts and TCRbeta diversity were found to come mostly from T cells that had been newly produced. Reportedly, only several hundred clones from non-depleted graft cells drove alpha-beta T-cell counts at about two months.

The ends lost 0 bases at V and 2 bases at J; junction bases unmatched: 2. In germline, CDR1 is SNHLY, CDR2 FYNNEI. There are 16 residues in the CDR3. The J gene is TRBJ2-1, the V gene TRBV2; 9 bases align to TRBD2. The sample in question was PBMCs, obtained before TCRalphabeta/CD19-depleted stem cell transplant. The receptor comes from a child aged 2 to 9 with inherited bone marrow failure, due to receive a stem cell transplant. CDR3 nucleotide sequence: TGTGCCAGCAGTGAAGCGGCTAGCGGGACCTACAATGAGCAGTTCTTC. This translates into CASSEAASGTYNEQFF.